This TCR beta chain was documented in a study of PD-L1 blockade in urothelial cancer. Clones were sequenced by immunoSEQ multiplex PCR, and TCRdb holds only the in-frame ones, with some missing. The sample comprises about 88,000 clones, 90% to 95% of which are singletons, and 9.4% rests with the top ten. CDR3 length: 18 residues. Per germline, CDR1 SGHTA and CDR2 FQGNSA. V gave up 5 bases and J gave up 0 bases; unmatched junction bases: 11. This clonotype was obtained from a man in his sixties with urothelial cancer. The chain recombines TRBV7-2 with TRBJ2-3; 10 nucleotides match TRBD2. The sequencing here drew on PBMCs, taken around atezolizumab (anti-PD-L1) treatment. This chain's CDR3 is CASSTHASSGGSTDTQYF. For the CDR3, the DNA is TGTGCCAGCAGCACGCACGCCTCTAGCGGGGGAAGCACAGATACGCAGTATTTT. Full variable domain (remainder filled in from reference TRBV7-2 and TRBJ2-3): GAGVSQSPSNKVTEKGKDVELRCDPISGHTALYWYRQSLGQGLEFLIYFQGNSAPDKSGLPSDRFSAERTGGSVSTLTIQRTQQEDSAVYLCASSTHASSGGSTDTQYFGPGTRLTVL.